A single sample gave rise to the 6 T cell receptor beta chains below, sequenced in a study of shared clonotypes between healthy human individuals. Libraries were prepared by immunoSEQ multiplex PCR; TCRdb keeps only in-frame clonotypes and omits some of them. The sample records under 650,000 clones, about 96% being singletons. The sequenced sample consisted of naive CD4+ T cells sorted from blood. Subset: CD45RA+ positively selected. Receptors were obtained from a woman in her 30s in good health.

This chain joins TRBV30 and TRBJ1-2; 8 nucleotides line up with TRBD1. The CDR3 is made up of 14 amino acids. V trimming: 5 bases; J trimming: 5 bases; junction bases outside the gene matches: 10. CDR1 is GTSNPN and CDR2 is SVGIG in the germline V gene (reference sequence). This CDR3 reads CAWLAGGAGYGYTF. The CDR3 DNA sequence: TGTGCCTGGTTGGCAGGGGGCGCAGGGTATGGCTACACCTTC.

J is TRBJ2-7 and V is TRBV5-1, with 10 nucleotides matching TRBD1. CDR1 and CDR2 from the germline V gene are SGHRS and YFSETQ. Trimming took 4 bases from V and 0 from J; bases not matched to a gene: 7. The CDR3 is made up of 16 amino acids. CDR3 residues: CASSPGTGASSYEQYF. DNA of the CDR3: TGCGCCAGCAGCCCCGGGACAGGGGCGAGCTCCTACGAGCAGTACTTC.

The V and J genes are TRBV4-1 and TRBJ2-5; TRBD2 agrees at 11 bases. The CDR3 consists of 19 residues. V shed 4 bases and J 5 bases; nucleotides not matched to a gene: 18. CDR1 is MGHRA, CDR2 YSYEKL, per germline. CDR3 DNA: TGCGCCAGCAGCCCGGTGGGACTAGCGGCCAGACCCGCCCGTGAGACCCAGTACTTC. Translating gives CASSPVGLAARPARETQYF.

The J gene is TRBJ1-4, the V gene TRBV28; D ambiguous. Germline V gives CDR1 MDHEN, CDR2 SYDVKM. V dropped 2 bases and J dropped 5 bases, with 12 bases sitting between them. The CDR3 extends over 15 amino acids. Here the CDR3 DNA reads TGTGCCAGCAGTTTAAGTAGGACGGTCAATGAAAAACTGTTTTTT. Amino acids: CASSLSRTVNEKLFF.

V usage is TRBV4-1 and J usage is TRBJ2-7; D unclear. The CDR3 has 15 residues. V lost 0 bases to trimming and J lost 2 bases, with 11 bases between them. Germline-derived CDR1 and CDR2 are MGHRA and YSYEKL. DNA of the CDR3: TGCGCCAGCAGCCAAGAGCAAGGTCTGGCCTACGAGCAGTACTTC. Translating gives CASSQEQGLAYEQYF.

V gene TRBV5-1 combines with J gene TRBJ1-1, with 8 nucleotides matching TRBD1. CDR1 is SGHRS and CDR2 is YFSETQ in the germline V gene. J was trimmed by 1 base and V by 2 bases; bases with no gene match: 4. The CDR3 runs to 15 residues. CDR3 DNA sequence: TGCGCCAGCAGCTTCCGGGACAGGCGGAACACTGAAGCTTTCTTT. Protein sequence: CASSFRDRRNTEAFF.